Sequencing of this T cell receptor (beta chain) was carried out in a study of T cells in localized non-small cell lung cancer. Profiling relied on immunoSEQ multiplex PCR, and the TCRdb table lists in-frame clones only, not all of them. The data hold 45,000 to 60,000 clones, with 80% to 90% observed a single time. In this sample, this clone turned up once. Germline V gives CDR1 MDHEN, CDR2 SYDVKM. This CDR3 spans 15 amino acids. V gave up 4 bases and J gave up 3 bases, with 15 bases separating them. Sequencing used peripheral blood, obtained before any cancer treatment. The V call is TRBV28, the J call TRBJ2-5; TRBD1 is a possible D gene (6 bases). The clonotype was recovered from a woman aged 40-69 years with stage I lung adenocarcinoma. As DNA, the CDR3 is TGTGCCAGCAGTTCCGGACAGCAAATCGAAGAGACCCAGTACTTC. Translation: CASSSGQQIEETQYF.